These 10 T cell receptor beta chains were all obtained from the same sample, sequenced in a study of blood T cell repertoires in COVID-19 (dated by TCRdb to 2018 to 2021). Library preparation employed the immunoSEQ multiplex PCR assay. TCRdb obtained this table from immuneACCESS and retained in-frame rearrangements with V and J assigned. These tables miss some clones; where compared with another copy, unresolved V genes account for less than half of the shortfall, and the remainder is unexplained. The sample has over 250,000 clones on record, about 89% of them singletons. The top ten constitute about 1.4% of the sample. Sequencing was done on a sample of peripheral blood. The receptors were sampled from a woman aged 40-49 years who had recovered from COVID-19.

The chain combines TRBV5-1 with TRBJ2-1; 10 bases match TRBD1. Looked up from germline, CDR1 is SGHRS and CDR2 is YFSETQ. This CDR3 region has 15 residues. Trimming at V came to 4 bases and at J to 8 bases, leaving 9 bases not matched to a gene. The CDR3 here is CASSPRDRGRDEQFF. The CDR3, as DNA: TGCGCCAGCAGCCCAAGGGACAGGGGAAGGGATGAGCAGTTCTTC.

This rearrangement joins TRBV19 to TRBJ2-5, with 8 positions matching TRBD1. Germline V gene lookup returns CDR1 LNHDA and CDR2 SQIVND (reference sequence). This CDR3 spans 15 amino acids. Trimming removed 5 bases from V and 0 bases from J; junction bases left unmatched: 5. The CDR3 sequence: CASSLRDRYQETQYF. The DNA for the CDR3 is TGTGCCAGTAGTCTCCGGGACAGGTACCAAGAGACCCAGTACTTC.

The rearrangement joins TRBV6-2 or TRBV6-3 to TRBJ1-1; no definite D call. Germline V CDR1 and CDR2: MNHEY, SVGEGT. CDR3 size: 14 residues. The V and J ends lost 6 bases and 0 bases respectively, with 11 bases between them. The CDR3 sequence is CASSQLLLNTEAFF. CDR3 nucleotide sequence: TGTGCCAGCAGCCAACTGCTACTGAACACTGAAGCTTTCTTT.

This CDR3 reads CSVTQSGQGFDGYTF. The CDR3 nucleotides read TGCAGCGTTACCCAATCGGGACAGGGGTTCGATGGCTACACCTTC. The rearrangement joins TRBV29-1 to TRBJ1-2, with 10 positions matching TRBD1. The CDR3 spans 15 residues. Germline V CDR1 and CDR2: SQVTM, ANQGSEA. V lost 5 bases and J lost 6; bases outside the gene matches: 12. Complete variable domain (other parts from reference TRBV29-1 and TRBJ1-2): SAVISQKPSRDICQRGTSLTIQCQVDSQVTMMFWYRQQPGQSLTLIATANQGSEATYESGFVIDKFPISRPNLTFSTLTVSNMSPEDSSIYLCSVTQSGQGFDGYTFGSGTRLTVV.

This chain uses TRBV5-1 with TRBJ1-6, with 8 bases lining up with TRBD1. V gave up 0 bases and J gave up 9 bases; unmatched junction bases: 5. The CDR3 totals 15 residues. The V gene's germline CDR1 is SGHRS and CDR2 YFSETQ. The CDR3 region is CASSLGGQGASPLHF. CDR3 sequence (DNA): TGCGCCAGCAGCTTGGGCGGACAGGGAGCTTCACCCCTCCACTTT.

The rearrangement joins TRBV9 to TRBJ2-2, with D possibly being TRBD1 (5 bases). Per germline, CDR1 SGDLS and CDR2 YYNGEE. Trimming shortened V by 0 bases and J by 7 bases, and 13 bases separated the two germline ends. This CDR3 has 15 amino acids. In DNA, the CDR3 is TGTGCCAGCAGCGTAGTGGCCTACCAGGGCGGGGAGCTGTTTTTT. Protein sequence: CASSVVAYQGGELFF.

This clone was counted only a few times. This chain connects TRBV5-8 to TRBJ2-7, with TRBD1 identical over 9 bases. From germline, CDR1 is SGHTS and CDR2 YDEGEE. The trim removed 2 bases at V and 8 bases at J, leaving 2 bases unmatched. This CDR3 spans 12 amino acids. Here the CDR3 DNA reads TGTGCCAGCAGCTTCGACAGGGGGAAGCAGTACTTC. Amino acid sequence: CASSFDRGKQYF. The full variable domain, completed using reference TRBV5-8 and TRBJ2-7, is EAGVTQSPTHLIKTRGQQATLRCSPISGHTSVYWYQQALGLGLQFLLWYDEGEERNRGNFPPRFSGRQFPNYSSELNVNALELEDSALYLCASSFDRGKQYFGPGTRLTVT.

This chain uses TRBV11-2 with TRBJ2-7; 10 nucleotides match TRBD2. Germline trimming cut 3 bases from V and 1 base from J; bases unmatched to any gene: 9. The CDR3 length is 17 residues. Germline CDR1 is SGHAT and CDR2 is FQNNGV. The CDR3 reads CASSFLIVSGGSYEQYF. CDR3 DNA sequence: TGTGCCAGCAGCTTCCTTATAGTTAGCGGGGGGTCCTACGAGCAGTACTTC.

V gene TRBV29-1 combines with J gene TRBJ1-1, with D tentatively TRBD1 (5 bases). Germline loops: CDR1 SQVTM, CDR2 ANQGSEA. The CDR3 sequence is 13 residues long. Trimming pared 0 bases from V and 2 bases from J, leaving 7 bases between. The CDR3 DNA follows: TGCAGCGTTGAAGACCAGGGTAACACTGAAGCTTTCTTT. As protein: CSVEDQGNTEAFF.

The V call is TRBV9, the J call TRBJ1-3; a weak D match, TRBD1 (5 bases). Germline assignment: CDR1 SGDLS and CDR2 YYNGEE. The CDR3 extends over 17 amino acids. V was shortened by 4 bases and J by 0 bases, with 17 bases between the two germline ends. CDR3 in amino acids: CASSTPLRGNSGNTIYF. The CDR3 DNA sequence: TGTGCCAGCAGCACTCCACTTAGGGGCAACTCTGGAAACACCATATATTTT.